This is a list of T cell receptor beta chains from one sample in a study of cytomegalovirus exposure and HLA in healthy donors. Profiled with immunoSEQ multiplex PCR; TCRdb holds only in-frame clones, not every one. The sample carries about 120,000 clones, roughly two thirds recorded once. The sample consisted of PBMCs. Receptors were obtained from a woman younger than 45 in good health and CMV-seronegative. Each CDR3 is given with its conserved first and last residue. Fields, in order: clone size, D gene, J gene, V gene, CDR3 DNA, CDR3 protein. The D gene is left open where the match is weak. Only some rows state a clone size, as once, few, many or a class for expanded clones.

>.|TRBD1|TRBJ2-5|TRBV10-3
TGTGCCATCAGCGACAGGGGGCAAGAGACCCAGTACTTC
CAISDRGQETQYF
>.|TRBD1|TRBJ1-1|TRBV5-1
TGCGCCAGCAGCAGACAGGGGTCGAACACTGAAGCTTTCTTT
CASSRQGSNTEAFF
>once|TRBD2|TRBJ2-1|TRBV18
TGTGCCAGCTCACCTTCTAGCGGGAGCAACAATGAGCAGTTCTTC
CASSPSSGSNNEQFF
>.|.|TRBJ2-2|TRBV5-1
TGCGCCAGCAGCCCACAGATGATGAACACCGGGGAGCTGTTTTTT
CASSPQMMNTGELFF
>.|TRBD1|TRBJ1-2|TRBV6-6
TGTGCCAGCAGTGTACAGGGGAGGTATGGCTACACCTTC
CASSVQGRYGYTF
>.|.|TRBJ1-4|TRBV9
TGTGCCAGCAGCTACGACAGGTGTCGTGAAAAACTGTTTTTT
CASSYDRCREKLFF
>few|.|TRBJ1-3|TRBV28
TGTGCCAGCAGTTTGGTACAGGGATCTGGAAACACCATATATTTT
CASSLVQGSGNTIYF
>once|TRBD2|TRBJ2-1|TRBV28
TGTGCCAGCAGTTTAAGGCTAGCGGGATCCTACAATGAGCAGTTCTTC
CASSLRLAGSYNEQFF
>few|.|TRBJ1-5|TRBV21-1
TGTGCCAGCAGCAAGAGTAATCAGCCCCAGCATTTT
CASSKSNQPQHF
>.|TRBD1|TRBJ2-1|TRBV28
TGTGCCAGCAGTTCCACCGGGACAGGGTTCTACAATGAGCAGTTCTTC
CASSSTGTGFYNEQFF
>.|TRBD2|TRBJ2-7|TRBV6-4
TGTGCCAGCAGTGACTCTAGCGGGAGGGCCTACGAGCAGTACTTC
CASSDSSGRAYEQYF
>.|TRBD2|TRBJ2-3|TRBV10-2
TGCGCCAGCAGCCGGGGACTAGCGGGATTCACAGATACGCAGTATTTT
CASSRGLAGFTDTQYF
>few|.|TRBJ1-1|TRBV4-1
TGCGCCAGCAGCCAAGATCGGGTGGGCACTGAAGCTTTCTTT
CASSQDRVGTEAFF
>.|TRBD2|TRBJ2-5|TRBV27
TGTGCCAGCAGTACTCTAGCGGGAGGGGAAGAGACCCAGTACTTC
CASSTLAGGEETQYF
>.|.|TRBJ2-5|TRBV5-1
TGCGCCAGCAGCCCACCCCCGGACAGTAAAGAGACCCAGTACTTC
CASSPPPDSKETQYF
>.|TRBD1|TRBJ1-5|TRBV6-1
TGTGCCAGCAGTGAAACGGCAGCAGGGGGCTGGGGTCAGCCCCAGCATTTT
CASSETAAGGWGQPQHF
>.|TRBD1|TRBJ1-1|TRBV5-6
TGTGCCAGCAGCTCTGCACAGGGGGGGAACACTGAAGCTTTCTTT
CASSSAQGGNTEAFF
>.|.|TRBJ1-5|TRBV4-3
TGCGCCAGCAGCCAAGAGGTGTCAACTCAAAATCAGCCCCAGCATTTT
CASSQEVSTQNQPQHF